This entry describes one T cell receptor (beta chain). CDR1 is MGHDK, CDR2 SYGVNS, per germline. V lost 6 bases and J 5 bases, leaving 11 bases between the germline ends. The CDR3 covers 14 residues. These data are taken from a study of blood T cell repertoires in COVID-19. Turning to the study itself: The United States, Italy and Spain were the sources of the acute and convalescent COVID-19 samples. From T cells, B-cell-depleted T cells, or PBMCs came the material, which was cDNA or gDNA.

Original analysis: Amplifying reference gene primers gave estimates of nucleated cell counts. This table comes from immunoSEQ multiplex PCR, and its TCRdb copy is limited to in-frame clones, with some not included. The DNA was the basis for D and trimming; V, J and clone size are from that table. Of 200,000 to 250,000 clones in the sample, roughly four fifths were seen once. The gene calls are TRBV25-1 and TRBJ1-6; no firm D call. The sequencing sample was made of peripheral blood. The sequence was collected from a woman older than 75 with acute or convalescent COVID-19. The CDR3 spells CASRGLSDNSPLHF. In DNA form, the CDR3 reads TGTGCCAGCAGAGGACTGAGCGATAATTCACCCCTCCACTTT.